This T cell receptor beta chain stems from a study of human T cells and chemical hapten exposure. The CDR3 is 14 amino acids. The junction had 9 bases not matched to a gene; V was cut back by 6 bases and J by 6 bases. In TCRdb, the RACE reads were re-called with MiXCR into one record per CDR3 protein. Of about 82,000 distinct CDR3 sequences listed, more than 6.5% are singletons. Described time point: patch test 2, 6 weeks after DPC sensitization. Treatment noted: therapeutic diphenylcyclopropenone sensitization with weekly scalp DPC. This specimen consisted of whole blood, obtained in connection with sensitization to the hapten diphenylcyclopropenone (DPC). The rearrangement uses TRBV12-3 or TRBV12-4 and TRBJ2-3, with 7 bases lining up with TRBD1. This clonotype was obtained from a woman in her thirties with alopecia areata. Some clones in this sample may be carry-over from other donors' samples. CDR3 sequence (DNA): TGTGCCAGCAGGCCGAGACTACAGGGGGATACGCAGTATTTT. It yields the protein CASRPRLQGDTQYF.